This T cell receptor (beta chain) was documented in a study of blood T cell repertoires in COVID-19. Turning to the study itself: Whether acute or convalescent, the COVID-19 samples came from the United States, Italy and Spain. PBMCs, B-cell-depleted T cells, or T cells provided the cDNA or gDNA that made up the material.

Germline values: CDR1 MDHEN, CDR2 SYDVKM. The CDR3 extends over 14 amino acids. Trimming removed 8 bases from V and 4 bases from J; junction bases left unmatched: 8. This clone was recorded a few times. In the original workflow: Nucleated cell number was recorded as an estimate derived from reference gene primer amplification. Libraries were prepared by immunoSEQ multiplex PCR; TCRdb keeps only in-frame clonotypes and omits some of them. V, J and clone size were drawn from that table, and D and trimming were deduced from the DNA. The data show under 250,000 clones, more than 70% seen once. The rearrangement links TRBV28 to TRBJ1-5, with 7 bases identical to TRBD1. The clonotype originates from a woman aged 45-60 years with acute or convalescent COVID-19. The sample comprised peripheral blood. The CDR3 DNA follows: TGTGCCAGCGACACGACAGGGACGAATCAGCCCCAGCATTTT. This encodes CASDTTGTNQPQHF.